This T cell receptor beta chain was found in a study of PD-L1 blockade in urothelial cancer. Study context: Administration of atezolizumab to patients began at some point between 2014 and 2016, at 1,200 mg intravenously every 3 weeks. Study findings and constraints: Better progression-free and overall survival followed lower pretreatment blood clonality.

Libraries were prepared by immunoSEQ multiplex PCR; TCRdb keeps only in-frame clonotypes and omits some of them. The table has tens of thousands of clones, 90% to 95% seen once. Specified time point: peripheral blood 6 weeks after treatment start. For each patient, 1 to 8 samples were obtained, pretreatment and on-treatment. Deletions cut 2 bases from V and 5 bases from J, with 19 bases between. The CDR3 extends over 17 amino acids. The V gene's germline CDR1 is MRHNA and CDR2 SNTAGT. Comment on this clone: Its specificity is unknown.

The V call is TRBV6-4, the J call TRBJ2-1; TRBD2 is a possible D gene (6 bases). The sequence was obtained from a woman aged 60-75 years with urothelial cancer. Specimen: PBMCs, collected around atezolizumab (anti-PD-L1) treatment. CDR3 coding DNA: TGTGCCAGCAGTGACCCCACGGGCCACGGGGGACACAATGAGCAGTTCTTC. It specifies CASSDPTGHGGHNEQFF.